This entry features one T cell receptor (beta chain) sequence. TCRdb keeps only in-frame clones here, not all; method: immunoSEQ multiplex PCR. The sample holds 150,000 to 200,000 clones, roughly four fifths seen once. This record belongs to a study of blood T cell repertoires in COVID-19. V was clipped by 5 bases and J by 5 bases; unmatched bases: 8. The CDR3 has 15 residues. Germline V CDR1 and CDR2: SGHVS, FQNEAQ. The chain employs TRBV7-8 and TRBJ2-1, with 8 nucleotides matching TRBD2. The clonotype was recovered from a man in his sixties or seventies who had recovered from COVID-19. The material sequenced was peripheral blood. The chain's CDR3 is CASSTRAGGNNEQFF. The CDR3 nucleotides read TGTGCCAGCAGCACACGGGCGGGAGGTAACAATGAGCAGTTCTTC.